This TCR beta chain was sequenced for a study of cytomegalovirus exposure and HLA in healthy donors. The repertoire was sequenced with immunoSEQ multiplex PCR; TCRdb's copy has only in-frame clones and lacks some. The sample yields around 170,000 clones, around nine tenths seen once. This clone was observed a single time. This CDR3 is built from 14 residues. Trimming stripped 5 bases from V and 1 base from J, with 11 bases between. CDR1 is SGHTA, CDR2 FQGNSA, per germline. The clonotype originates from a man aged 18 to 35 in good health and CMV-seronegative. Specimen: PBMCs. The chain carries TRBV7-2 and TRBJ2-5, with a possible D match to TRBD2 (5 bases). CDR3 DNA sequence: TGTGCCAGCAGCCCAATGGGAGCCCAAGAGACCCAGTACTTC. Its protein product is CASSPMGAQETQYF.